One sample yielded the 7 T cell receptor beta chains listed below, sequenced in a study of OX40 agonist ivuxolimab in advanced cancers. Sequencing used immunoSEQ multiplex PCR; TCRdb keeps in-frame clones, though not all of them. The sample gives approximately 37,000 clones, around 83% of which show up once; 1.8% is in the top ten. The sequencing here drew on CD4+ or CD8+ T cells sorted from blood, taken in a trial of the OX40 agonist ivuxolimab. Receptor source: an adult with an advanced solid tumor such as melanoma, head and neck, liver or kidney cancer.

This chain joins TRBV6-1 and TRBJ2-2, with 9 bases fitting TRBD2. Trimming at V came to 2 bases and at J to 9 bases, leaving 13 bases not matched to a gene. The germline gives CDR1 MNHNS, CDR2 SASEGT. This CDR3 spans 17 amino acids. The CDR3 reads CASSERLGLAGGWELFF. DNA of the CDR3: TGTGCCAGCAGTGAACGGTTGGGACTAGCTGGAGGGTGGGAGCTGTTTTTT.

The rearrangement links TRBV2 to TRBJ1-5; the D is unclear. In germline, CDR1 is SNHLY, CDR2 FYNNEI. The CDR3 is made up of 13 amino acids. Trimming removed 4 bases from V and 7 bases from J, with 11 bases in between. CDR3 sequence reads: CASSALSGQPQHF. The CDR3 nucleotides read TGTGCCAGCAGTGCCCTATCAGGCCAGCCCCAGCATTTT.

In this sample, this clone turned up a few times. The J gene is TRBJ1-2, the V gene TRBV2; a weak D match, TRBD1 (5 bases). With 8 bases removed from V and 8 bases from J, the gap between germline ends came to 18 bases. Germline CDR1 SNHLY, CDR2 FYNNEI. The CDR3 has 13 amino acids. The CDR3 DNA follows: TGTGCCAGCTCAGGAGGGGCAACGTTGGGCTACACCTTC. It translates to CASSGGATLGYTF.

This clone occurred once. The chain has TRBV19 and TRBJ2-1, with D perhaps matching TRBD2 (6 bases). Per the germline V gene, CDR1 is LNHDA and CDR2 is SQIVND (reference sequence). There are 17 residues in the CDR3. Trimming stripped 2 bases from V and 0 bases from J, with 14 bases between. The CDR3 DNA reads TGTGCCAGTAGTATATTTGCTAGCGCGTCCTCCTACAATGAGCAGTTCTTC. Translation gives CASSIFASASSYNEQFF.

The gene calls are TRBV28 and TRBJ2-7, with 8 nucleotides matching TRBD2. The germline V gene has CDR1 MDHEN and CDR2 SYDVKM. The V gene end was trimmed by 4 bases and the J gene end by 3 bases; junction bases not matched to a gene: 11. The CDR3 extends over 16 amino acids. Here the CDR3 DNA reads TGTGCCAGCAGTTGGAGCCCTGGCGGGAGGAACTACGAGCAGTACTTC. It yields the protein CASSWSPGGRNYEQYF.

For the CDR3, the DNA is TGTGCCAGCTCACCAGTCGTCACAGAAGCCAAAAACATTCAGTACTTC. Translating gives CASSPVVTEAKNIQYF. This chain uses TRBV18 with TRBJ2-4; D remains ambiguous. The CDR3 runs 16 residues. Trimming left V 2 bases short and J 0 bases short, with 11 bases between. CDR1 is KGHSH, CDR2 LQKENI, per germline.

The chain joins TRBV13 to TRBJ2-5; no clear D gene. The ends were cut back, 2 bases at V and 7 bases at J, with 8 bases in the middle. The CDR3 runs 12 residues. Germline V gene sequence: CDR1 PRHDT, CDR2 FYEKMQ (reference sequence). The CDR3 DNA reads TGTGCCAGCAGCTTACCGTTCGGGACCCAGTACTTC. Translated, it gives CASSLPFGTQYF.